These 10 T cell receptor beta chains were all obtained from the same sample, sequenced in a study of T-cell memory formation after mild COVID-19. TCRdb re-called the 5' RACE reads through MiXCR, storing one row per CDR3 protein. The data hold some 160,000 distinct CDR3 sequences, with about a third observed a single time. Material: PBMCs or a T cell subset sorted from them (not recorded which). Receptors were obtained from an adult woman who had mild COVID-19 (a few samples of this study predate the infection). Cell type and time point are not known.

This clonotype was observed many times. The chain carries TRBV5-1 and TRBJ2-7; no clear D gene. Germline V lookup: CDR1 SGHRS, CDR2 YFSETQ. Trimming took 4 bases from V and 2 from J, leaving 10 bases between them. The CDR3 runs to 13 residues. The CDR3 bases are TGCGCCAGCAGCCGATGGGGAACCTACGAGCAGTACTTC. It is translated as CASSRWGTYEQYF.

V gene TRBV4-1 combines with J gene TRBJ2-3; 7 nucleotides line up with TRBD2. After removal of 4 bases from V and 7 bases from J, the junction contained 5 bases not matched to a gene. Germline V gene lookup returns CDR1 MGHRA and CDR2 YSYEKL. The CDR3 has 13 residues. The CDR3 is CASSPAGVYTQYF. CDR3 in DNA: TGCGCCAGCAGCCCTGCGGGGGTCTATACGCAGTATTTT.

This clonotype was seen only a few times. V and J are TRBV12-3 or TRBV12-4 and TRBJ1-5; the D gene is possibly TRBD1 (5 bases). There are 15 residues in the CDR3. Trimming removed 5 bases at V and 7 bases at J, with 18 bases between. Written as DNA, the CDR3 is TGTGCCAGCAGTGAGATGATAGGGGCCCGGCAGCCCCAGCATTTT. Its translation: CASSEMIGARQPQHF.

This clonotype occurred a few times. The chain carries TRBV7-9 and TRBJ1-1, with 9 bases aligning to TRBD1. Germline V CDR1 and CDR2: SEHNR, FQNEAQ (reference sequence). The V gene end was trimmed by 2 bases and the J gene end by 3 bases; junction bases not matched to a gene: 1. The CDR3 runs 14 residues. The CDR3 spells CASSLRQGDTEAFF. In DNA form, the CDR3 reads TGTGCCAGCAGCTTAAGACAGGGGGACACTGAAGCTTTCTTT.

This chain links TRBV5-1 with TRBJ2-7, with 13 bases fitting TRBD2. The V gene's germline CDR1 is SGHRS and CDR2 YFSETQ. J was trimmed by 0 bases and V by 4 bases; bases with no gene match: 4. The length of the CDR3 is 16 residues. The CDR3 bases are TGCGCCAGCAGCCCCGGACTAGCGGGGGCCTCCTACGAGCAGTACTTC. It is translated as CASSPGLAGASYEQYF.

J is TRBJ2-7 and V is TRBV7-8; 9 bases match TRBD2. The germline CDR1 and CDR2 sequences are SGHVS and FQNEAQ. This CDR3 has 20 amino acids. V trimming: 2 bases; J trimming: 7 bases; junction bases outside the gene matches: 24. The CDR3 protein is CASSLRIRGVWASGTYEQYF. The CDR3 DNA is TGTGCCAGCAGCTTAAGGATCCGGGGAGTTTGGGCTAGCGGGACGTATGAGCAGTACTTC.

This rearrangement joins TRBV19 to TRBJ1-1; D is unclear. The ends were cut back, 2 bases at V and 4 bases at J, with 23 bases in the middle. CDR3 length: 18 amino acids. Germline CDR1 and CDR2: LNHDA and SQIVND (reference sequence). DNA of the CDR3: TGTGCCAGTAGTATAACCGTACCGGGATGGGGAAAGGGCACTGAAGCTTTCTTT. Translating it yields CASSITVPGWGKGTEAFF.

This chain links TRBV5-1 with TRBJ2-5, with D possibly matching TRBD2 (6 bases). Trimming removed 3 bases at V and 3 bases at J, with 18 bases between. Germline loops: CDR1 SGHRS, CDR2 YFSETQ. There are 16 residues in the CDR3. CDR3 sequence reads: CASSYSLAGRKETQYF. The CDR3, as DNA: TGCGCCAGCAGCTACAGCTTGGCGGGGCGGAAAGAGACCCAGTACTTC.

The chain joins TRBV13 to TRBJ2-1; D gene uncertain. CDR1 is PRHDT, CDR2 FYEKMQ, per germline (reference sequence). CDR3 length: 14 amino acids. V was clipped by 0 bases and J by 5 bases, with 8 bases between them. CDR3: CASSLGLNHNEQFF. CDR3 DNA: TGTGCCAGCAGCTTAGGCCTTAATCACAATGAGCAGTTCTTC.

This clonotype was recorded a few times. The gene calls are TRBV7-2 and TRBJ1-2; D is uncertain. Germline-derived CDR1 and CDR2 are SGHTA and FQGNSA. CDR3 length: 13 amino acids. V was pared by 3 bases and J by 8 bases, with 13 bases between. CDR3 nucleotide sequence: TGTGCCAGCAGCTTCGGGGTCCTGGAGGGCTACACCTTC. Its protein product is CASSFGVLEGYTF.